A single sample is the source of the 9 T cell receptor beta chains below, sequenced in a study of neurological immune-mediated disorders. Time point in this sample: technical triplicate 3. TCRdb fed the 5' RACE reads into MiXCR, producing one record per CDR3 protein. Of 45,000 or so distinct CDR3 sequences in the sample, 20% to 25% were seen once. The sample comprised PBMCs. These receptors were collected from a man between 60 and 75 years old with HTLV-1-associated myelopathy (HAM/TSP).

The chain uses TRBV9 and TRBJ2-5; D is possibly TRBD1 (5 bases). V was clipped by 0 bases and J by 6 bases, with 12 bases between them. Germline CDR1 reads SGDLS; CDR2 reads YYNGEE. The CDR3 sequence is 14 residues long. The CDR3 region has the DNA TGTGCCAGCAGCGTAGAGGCAGGGTCGCAGACCCAGTACTTC. Amino acid sequence: CASSVEAGSQTQYF.

This clonotype has ten or more counts. The CDR3 sequence is CASRVFDRAGGELFF. In DNA, the CDR3 is TGTGCCAGCAGGGTATTCGACAGGGCCGGCGGGGAGCTGTTTTTT. This chain joins TRBV6-5 and TRBJ2-2; 7 positions agree with TRBD1. This CDR3 is 15 amino acids long. V shed 6 bases, J shed 7 bases, and the junction held 11 bases outside the gene matches. CDR1 is MNHEY and CDR2 is SVGAGI in the germline V gene.

This clonotype was counted many times. The junction shows a germline mismatch at one end, possibly a read error. This sequence joins TRBV20-1 and TRBJ2-7; D possibly corresponds to TRBD2 (6 bases). Germline V gene data show CDR1 as DFQATT and CDR2 as SNEGSKA (reference sequence). The CDR3 sequence is 11 residues long. The DNA for the CDR3 is TGCAGTGCTAGGGGGGGACTCGAACAAGGCTTC. Residues: CSARGGLEQGF.

This clonotype was counted at least ten times. This chain links TRBV5-1 with TRBJ2-2; 7 bases are shared with TRBD2. Germline CDR1 and CDR2: SGHRS and YFSETQ. The CDR3 loop spans 14 amino acids. The V gene end was trimmed by 6 bases and the J gene end by 7 bases; junction bases not matched to a gene: 9. The CDR3 region has the DNA TGCGCCAGCATCCAGACCGCGGGGGTCGGGGAGCTGTTTTTT. It codes for CASIQTAGVGELFF.

This clonotype was found many times. The gene calls are TRBV20-1 and TRBJ1-1; TRBD1 might be the D (6 bases). V lost 0 bases and J lost 2, with 10 bases in between. Germline V gene sequence: CDR1 DFQATT, CDR2 SNEGSKA (reference sequence). The CDR3 runs 14 residues. CDR3 residues: CSARERTVNTEAFF. Written as DNA, the CDR3 is TGCAGTGCTAGAGAAAGGACAGTTAACACTGAAGCTTTCTTT.

Concerning this clonotype itself: A single base separates this from a much larger clone, so it may be a read error. The rearrangement joins TRBV20-1 to TRBJ2-5; D is possibly TRBD1 (6 bases). The CDR3 runs 15 residues. Germline V CDR1 and CDR2: DFQATT, SNEGSKA (reference sequence). Trimming cost V 4 bases and J 4 bases, with 19 bases left between them. The CDR3 spells CSAIVGASHVETQYF. In DNA form, the CDR3 reads TGCAGTGCTATAGTGGGGGCGTCTCATGTAGAGACCCAGTACTTC.

In the case of this clonotype: The junction departs from germline at one end; a sequencing error may be responsible. This sequence joins TRBV30 and TRBJ2-6; D may correspond to TRBD1 or TRBD2 (5 bases each). Germline values: CDR1 GTSNPN, CDR2 SVGIG (reference sequence). The CDR3 runs to 13 residues. CDR3 bases: TGTGCCTTGAGGACTTCTGGGGCCAACGACCTGACTTTT. Translated: CALRTSGANDLTF.

This clonotype was counted many times. CDR3 region: CAISEEASGLYEQYF. CDR3 DNA sequence: TGTGCCATCAGTGAAGAGGCTAGCGGACTCTACGAGCAGTACTTC. The chain carries TRBV10-3 and TRBJ2-7; 7 positions agree with TRBD2. The CDR3 length is 15 residues. Trimming at V came to 3 bases and at J to 3 bases, leaving 8 bases not matched to a gene. Germline V gene lookup returns CDR1 ENHRY and CDR2 SYGVKD.

This chain links TRBV5-1 with TRBJ2-1; 7 bases line up with TRBD2. Germline lookup yields CDR1 SGHRS and CDR2 YFSETQ. The CDR3 consists of 14 residues. J gave up 2 bases and V 4 bases, and 3 bases lay outside the gene matches. In DNA, the CDR3 is TGCGCCAGCAGCCACGGGACTACCTACAATGAGCAGTTCTTC. The encoded protein is CASSHGTTYNEQFF.